This T cell receptor beta chain was retrieved from a study of glioma-infiltrating T cells after dendritic cell vaccination. In germline, CDR1 is SGHAT, CDR2 FQNNGV. The CDR3 length is 15 residues. V gave up 4 bases and J gave up 0 bases, with 12 bases separating them. This clone appeared once. Profiling relied on immunoSEQ multiplex PCR, and the TCRdb table lists in-frame clones only, not all of them. Among 50,000 to 80,000 clones listed, 82% were seen once. J is TRBJ1-1 and V is TRBV11-2; D gene uncertain. The sequence was obtained from a human donor with glioblastoma. Specimen: blood, collected before dendritic cell vaccination. The CDR3 DNA is TGTGCCAGCAGCTCGCTACAGTCCATGAACACTGAAGCTTTCTTT. Amino acids: CASSSLQSMNTEAFF.